The 9 T cell receptor beta chains in this list originate from one sample, sequenced in a study of blood T cells in healthy people across ages. It was with a sample-barcoded 5' primer and a J-beta primer mix that a second PCR of roughly 7 to 12 cycles was run. TCRdb re-called the 5' RACE reads through MiXCR, storing one row per CDR3 protein. The table shows about 1 million distinct CDR3 sequences, with 20% to 25% occurring only once. Another study also made use of these data, one on T cells of mothers and their children.

The sequenced material came from blood. All receptors come from a girl aged 2-10 years in good health.

This clonotype occurred a few times. The chain joins TRBV7-2 to TRBJ2-5, with TRBD2 identical over 8 bases. The CDR3 extends over 16 amino acids. Germline CDR1 SGHTA, CDR2 FQGNSA. The V and J ends lost 1 base and 5 bases, in that order; junction bases with no gene match: 9. The CDR3 is CASSLVPAGVRETQYF. The CDR3, as DNA: TGTGCCAGCAGCTTAGTACCAGCGGGAGTTCGCGAGACCCAGTACTTC.

This clonotype was seen more than once but under ten times. The chain carries TRBV12-3 or TRBV12-4 and TRBJ2-1, with TRBD1 matching 8 bases. The CDR3 is made up of 17 amino acids. The ends lost 3 bases at V and 4 bases at J; junction bases unmatched: 11. The CDR3 here is CASSFTGGRLFYNEQFF. The CDR3 DNA sequence: TGTGCCAGCAGTTTTACAGGGGGGAGATTGTTTTACAATGAGCAGTTCTTC.

The chain links TRBV4-2 to TRBJ1-1; a weak D match, TRBD1 (5 bases). Germline-derived CDR1 and CDR2 are LGHNA and YNFKEQ. The CDR3 is 17 residues long. Trimming removed 1 base from V and 9 bases from J, with 24 bases in between. The CDR3 DNA reads as TGTGCCAGCAGCCAAGGGTCCCCCTCGGGGCCCTTCCCAAAAGCTTTCTTT. The encoded protein is CASSQGSPSGPFPKAFF.

This clonotype has a handful of counts. The CDR3 DNA follows: TGTGCCAGTAAGTCGACAGCCTACTCTGGGGCCAACGTCCTGACTTTC. This gives the protein CASKSTAYSGANVLTF. This sequence joins TRBV27 and TRBJ2-6, with D perhaps TRBD1 (5 bases). The V end lost 9 bases, the J end lost 0 bases, and 15 bases lay between the germline ends. The CDR3 contains 16 residues. Germline V gene sequence: CDR1 MNHEY, CDR2 SMNVEV (reference sequence).

The genes are TRBV5-6 and TRBJ2-1; 8 bases line up with TRBD2. Germline V gives CDR1 SGHDT, CDR2 YYEEEE. The CDR3 totals 17 residues. V lost 2 bases and J lost 3; bases outside the gene matches: 10. CDR3 in DNA: TGTGCCAGCAGCTTCTTTTCAAGCGGGGGTTGCTACAATGAGCAGTTCTTC. Protein product: CASSFFSSGGCYNEQFF.

Comments on this clonotype: The junction departs from the called germline gene at one end, perhaps through a read error. The chain links TRBV20-1 to TRBJ2-5; D possibly corresponds to TRBD2 (5 bases). The CDR3 is made up of 10 amino acids. From germline, CDR1 is DFQATT and CDR2 SNEGSKA (reference sequence). In nucleotides, the CDR3 is TGCAGTGCCGGATACAATGAGCGGTTCTTC. The encoded protein is CSAGYNERFF.

V usage is TRBV6-6 and J usage is TRBJ2-3; D perhaps matches TRBD1 (6 bases). Trimming shortened V by 5 bases and J by 7 bases, and 16 bases separated the two germline ends. Germline CDR1 reads MNHNY; CDR2 reads SVGAGI (reference sequence). The CDR3 length is 14 residues. As DNA, the CDR3 is TGTGCCAGCAGTGTCTCGGACAGCACCTATACGCAGTATTTT. Residues: CASSVSDSTYTQYF.

V usage is TRBV6-2 or TRBV6-3 and J usage is TRBJ1-5; D is unclear. CDR1 and CDR2 from the germline V gene are MNHEY and SVGEGT. The V and J ends lost 4 bases and 2 bases respectively, with 12 bases between them. CDR3 length: 15 amino acids. For the CDR3, the DNA is TGTGCCAGCAGTTCCCCGAGCTATGGCAATCAGCCCCAGCATTTT. Translating it yields CASSSPSYGNQPQHF.

The chain joins TRBV13 to TRBJ2-1; possible D gene TRBD2, 6 bases. V shed 5 bases and J shed 6 bases, with 17 bases lying between them. The CDR3 is made up of 15 amino acids. Germline assignment: CDR1 PRHDT and CDR2 FYEKMQ (reference sequence). The CDR3 sequence: CASSHAGKAGNEQFF. The CDR3 region has the DNA TGTGCCAGCAGCCACGCGGGGAAAGCTGGCAATGAGCAGTTCTTC.